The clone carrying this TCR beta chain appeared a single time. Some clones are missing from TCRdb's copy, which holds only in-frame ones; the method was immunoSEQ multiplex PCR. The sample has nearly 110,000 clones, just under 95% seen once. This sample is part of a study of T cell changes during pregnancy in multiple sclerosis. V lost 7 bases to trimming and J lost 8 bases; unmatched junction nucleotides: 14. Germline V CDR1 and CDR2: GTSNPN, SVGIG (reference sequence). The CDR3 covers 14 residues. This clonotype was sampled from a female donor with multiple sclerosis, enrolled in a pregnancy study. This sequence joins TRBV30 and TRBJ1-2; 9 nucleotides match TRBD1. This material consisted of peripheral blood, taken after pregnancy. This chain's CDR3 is CAFRRTGEGSGYTF. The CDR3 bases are TGTGCCTTTCGAAGGACAGGGGAAGGGAGCGGCTACACCTTC.